The 31 T cell receptor beta chains below all came from one sample that was sequenced in a study of CD8 T cells in ankylosing spondylitis. TCRdb redid the calling of the 5' RACE reads with MiXCR, one entry per CDR3 protein. The repertoire holds about 130,000 distinct CDR3 sequences, with about a tenth as singletons. The sequencing input was blood, either unsorted or a sorted T cell fraction (not recorded which). The receptors shown here come from a male donor with ankylosing spondylitis or in good health (not recorded which).

This clonotype was seen repeatedly, ten times or more. V and J are TRBV27 and TRBJ2-3; no clear D. The V gene's germline CDR1 is MNHEY and CDR2 SMNVEV (reference sequence). The CDR3 totals 15 residues. The V end was cut by 2 bases, the J end by 0 bases, with 9 bases between. The CDR3 region is CASSLKPTSTDTQYF. Written as DNA, the CDR3 is TGTGCCAGCAGTTTAAAACCTACTAGCACAGATACGCAGTATTTT.

This clonotype was seen many times. The V gene is TRBV12-3 or TRBV12-4, the J gene TRBJ2-1, with D uncertain. Trimming took 6 bases from V and 8 from J, leaving 14 bases between them. This CDR3 has 13 amino acids. The CDR3 DNA reads as TGTGCCAGCAGCCAGCAACGGGTCGATGAGCAGTTCTTC. Its translation is CASSQQRVDEQFF.

This clonotype was detected ten times or more. This rearrangement joins TRBV11-2 to TRBJ2-1; D unresolved. From germline, CDR1 is SGHAT and CDR2 FQNNGV. With 7 bases removed from V and 0 bases from J, the gap between germline ends came to 28 bases. CDR3 length: 20 residues. This CDR3 reads CASTTLRPRGLRDSYNEQFF. For the CDR3, the DNA is TGTGCCAGCACCACACTGCGACCACGAGGCTTGCGAGACTCCTACAATGAGCAGTTCTTC. Based on the CDR3 plus reference TRBV11-2 and TRBJ2-1, the full variable domain is EAGVAQSPRYKIIEKRQSVAFWCNPISGHATLYWYQQILGQGPKLLIQFQNNGVVDDSQLPKDRFSAERLKGVDSTLKIQPAKLEDSAVYLCASTTLRPRGLRDSYNEQFFGPGTRLTVL.

The chain carries TRBV11-2 and TRBJ2-7, with D perhaps being TRBD1 or TRBD2 (5 bases each). Trimming cost V 3 bases and J 3 bases, with 12 bases left between them. This CDR3 spans 14 amino acids. Germline V gene data show CDR1 as SGHAT and CDR2 as FQNNGV. The CDR3 protein is CASSLTVGVYEQYF. The DNA of the CDR3 is TGTGCCAGCAGCTTGACAGTCGGGGTCTACGAGCAGTACTTC.

This clonotype appeared many times. V and J are TRBV7-2 and TRBJ1-1, with 8 positions matching TRBD1. CDR3 size: 14 residues. Per the germline V gene, CDR1 is SGHTA and CDR2 is FQGNSA. Trimming took 5 bases from V and 5 from J; bases not matched to a gene: 7. CDR3: CASSGHRGRTEAFF. CDR3 bases: TGTGCCAGCAGCGGACACAGGGGGAGGACTGAAGCTTTCTTT.

This clonotype was observed many times. The chain employs TRBV7-6 and TRBJ2-5, with D uncertain. V dropped 5 bases and J dropped 0 bases, with 7 bases sitting between them. The CDR3 consists of 13 residues. The germline CDR1 and CDR2 sequences are SGHVS and FNYEAQ. The chain's CDR3 is CASSMEYQETQYF. The CDR3 DNA follows: TGTGCCAGCAGCATGGAGTACCAAGAGACCCAGTACTTC.

This clonotype was picked up a small number of times. The V and J genes are TRBV7-2 and TRBJ2-2; D is ambiguous. This CDR3 has 15 amino acids. Germline CDR1 reads SGHTA; CDR2 reads FQGNSA. V lost 2 bases, J lost 1 base, and 8 bases lay in between. Written as DNA, the CDR3 is TGTGCCAGCAGCTTATTCACACAGAACACCGGGGAGCTGTTTTTT. It specifies CASSLFTQNTGELFF.

This clonotype has more than one count but fewer than ten. The V and J genes are TRBV5-1 and TRBJ2-1; 10 bases agree with TRBD2. Trimming removed 0 bases from V and 8 bases from J; junction bases left unmatched: 8. Germline V gives CDR1 SGHRS, CDR2 YFSETQ. The CDR3 has 16 amino acids. The CDR3 sequence: CASSLDRTSGGDEQFF. In nucleotides, the CDR3 is TGCGCCAGCAGCTTGGACAGGACTAGCGGAGGTGATGAGCAGTTCTTC.

This clonotype has more than one count but fewer than ten. This chain uses TRBV20-1 with TRBJ2-7; D is undetermined. The V end was cut by 3 bases, the J end by 3 bases, with 18 bases between. The germline CDR1 and CDR2 sequences are DFQATT and SNEGSKA (reference sequence). The CDR3 has 15 residues. The CDR3 DNA is TGCAGTGCTAGGCGTGAAAAGTATATAGACTACGAGCAGTACTTC. This codes for CSARREKYIDYEQYF.

Ten or more counts support this clonotype. Here the CDR3 reads CATSREGSRNTGELFF. CDR3 sequence (DNA): TGTGCCACCAGCAGAGAGGGTAGCAGGAACACCGGGGAGCTGTTTTTT. The V call is TRBV15, the J call TRBJ2-2; D is unresolved. Trimming cost V 0 bases and J 1 base, with 9 bases left between them. The CDR3 extends over 16 amino acids. Germline CDR1 reads LNHNV; CDR2 reads YYDKDF (reference sequence). The entire variable domain, with the rest obtained from reference TRBV15 and TRBJ2-2, is as follows: DAMVIQNPRYQVTQFGKPVTLSCSQTLNHNVMYWYQQKSSQAPKLLFHYYDKDFNNEADTPDNFQSRRPNTSFCFLDIRSPGLGDTAMYLCATSREGSRNTGELFFGEGSRLTVL.

The chain uses TRBV20-1 and TRBJ2-3, with 8 bases matching TRBD1. The CDR3 has 13 residues. Germline V gene sequence: CDR1 DFQATT, CDR2 SNEGSKA (reference sequence). V trimming: 6 bases; J trimming: 2 bases; junction bases outside the gene matches: 4. CDR3 DNA sequence: TGCAGTGCCGGACAGGGTGTCACAGATACGCAGTATTTT. Translated: CSAGQGVTDTQYF.

The chain combines TRBV29-1 with TRBJ2-3; 8 nucleotides agree with TRBD1. The CDR3 runs to 15 residues. V dropped 3 bases and J dropped 10; count of bases not matched to a gene: 15. Germline-derived CDR1 and CDR2 are SQVTM and ANQGSEA. The CDR3 here is CSVETRGRFSYAQYF. The CDR3 DNA reads as TGCAGCGTTGAGACCAGGGGGCGGTTTTCATATGCGCAGTATTTT.

This clonotype was detected ten times or more. CDR3 sequence reads: CAAGQLEETQYF. CDR3 in DNA: TGTGCCGCCGGACAGTTGGAAGAGACCCAGTACTTC. This chain connects TRBV15 to TRBJ2-5; tentative D call: TRBD1 (6 bases). Germline V gene lookup returns CDR1 LNHNV and CDR2 YYDKDF (reference sequence). The CDR3 extends over 12 amino acids. V was clipped by 11 bases and J by 3 bases, with 13 bases between them.

CDR3 sequence: CSATRQGSNTEAFF. In nucleotides, the CDR3 is TGCAGTGCGACTCGACAGGGGTCGAACACTGAAGCTTTCTTT. The rearrangement links TRBV20-1 to TRBJ1-1, with TRBD1 matching over 8 bases. The V gene's germline CDR1 is DFQATT and CDR2 SNEGSKA (reference sequence). The CDR3 extends over 14 amino acids. V shed 6 bases and J 1 base; nucleotides not matched to a gene: 7.

The table lists this clonotype with many counts. The rearrangement uses TRBV5-1 and TRBJ2-5, with D maybe TRBD2 (6 bases). CDR1 and CDR2 from the germline V gene are SGHRS and YFSETQ. The CDR3 totals 15 residues. Trimming left V 0 bases short and J 5 bases short, with 14 bases between. The CDR3 DNA follows: TGCGCCAGCAGCTTGGGGACTACTCCCCTTGAGACCCAGTACTTC. Amino acids: CASSLGTTPLETQYF.

The chain recombines TRBV30 with TRBJ1-3; no reliable D call. Germline V gene sequence: CDR1 GTSNPN, CDR2 SVGIG (reference sequence). The V gene lost 5 bases and the J gene lost 0 bases, with 8 bases spanning the gap. The CDR3 spans 13 residues. CDR3 region: CAWGLISGNTIYF. DNA of the CDR3: TGTGCCTGGGGATTAATCTCTGGAAACACCATATATTTT.

This rearrangement joins TRBV6-1 to TRBJ2-5; D gene uncertain. V was cut by 6 bases and J by 2 bases, with 16 bases left in between. The CDR3 spans 15 residues. Germline loops: CDR1 MNHNS, CDR2 SASEGT. CDR3 region: CASRTRPSLQETQYF. CDR3 DNA: TGTGCCAGCAGAACCCGACCCTCCCTTCAAGAGACCCAGTACTTC.

This clonotype was recorded many times. The DNA for the CDR3 is TGCAGTGCTAGAGGATCGACAGGGGGAGGTGTGGAGCAGTACTTC. Protein: CSARGSTGGGVEQYF. The chain uses TRBV20-1 and TRBJ2-7; TRBD1 agrees at 9 bases. Germline CDR1 and CDR2: DFQATT and SNEGSKA (reference sequence). The CDR3 extends over 15 amino acids. Trimming cost V 1 base and J 7 bases; bases outside gene matches: 11.

Note on this clonotype: A single base separates this from a much larger clone, so it may be a read error. The rearrangement joins TRBV9 to TRBJ1-1; no reliable D call. The germline gives CDR1 SGDLS, CDR2 YYNGEE. The CDR3 is 16 residues long. This CDR3 reads CASSVEAFGRNTGAFF. In nucleotides, the CDR3 is TGTGCCAGCAGCGTAGAGGCATTTGGGAGAAACACTGGAGCTTTCTTT.

This clonotype was detected ten times or more. V gene TRBV28 combines with J gene TRBJ2-1; 11 bases map to TRBD2. J lost 4 bases, V lost 6 bases, and 8 bases had no gene match. The germline V gene encodes CDR1 MDHEN and CDR2 SYDVKM. This CDR3 region has 16 residues. The CDR3 nucleotides are TGTGCCAGCAGACCGACCATAGCGGGGGGGTACAATGAGCAGTTCTTC. Residues: CASRPTIAGGYNEQFF.

This clonotype was detected ten times or more. The chain recombines TRBV5-1 with TRBJ2-7; D is possibly TRBD1 (5 bases). This CDR3 has 14 amino acids. Trimming cost V 4 bases and J 1 base, with 12 bases left between them. Germline CDR1 reads SGHRS; CDR2 reads YFSETQ. In nucleotides, the CDR3 is TGCGCCAGCAGCCGAACAGACAGTTCCTACGAGCAGTACTTC. The encoded protein is CASSRTDSSYEQYF.

This clonotype occurred many times. V and J are TRBV6-5 and TRBJ2-2; D is perhaps TRBD1 (6 bases). Germline V gene lookup returns CDR1 MNHEY and CDR2 SVGAGI. V was clipped by 0 bases and J by 1 base, with 15 bases between them. CDR3 size: 18 residues. The CDR3 DNA reads as TGTGCCAGCAGTTACTCAAAAACAGGGAGAAGGAACACCGGGGAGCTGTTTTTT. It encodes CASSYSKTGRRNTGELFF.

This clonotype came up many times. The gene calls are TRBV28 and TRBJ2-7; D gene unclear. CDR1 and CDR2 (germline): MDHEN, SYDVKM. The CDR3 consists of 15 residues. V lost 5 bases and J lost 2, with 16 bases in between. The CDR3 DNA reads as TGTGCCAGCAGTCTCGGGCCATCGAACACCTACGAGCAGTACTTC. This gives the protein CASSLGPSNTYEQYF. Full variable domain (rest looked up from reference TRBV28 and TRBJ2-7): DVKVTQSSRYLVKRTGEKVFLECVQDMDHENMFWYRQDPGLGLRLIYFSYDVKMKEKGDIPEGYSVSREKKERFSLILESASTNQTSMYLCASSLGPSNTYEQYFGPGTRLTVT.

This clonotype was seen repeatedly, ten times or more. The gene calls are TRBV20-1 and TRBJ2-2, with 8 bases that match TRBD2. CDR1 is DFQATT, CDR2 SNEGSKA, per germline (reference sequence). The CDR3 totals 17 residues. Trimming removed 0 bases from V and 4 bases from J; junction bases left unmatched: 10. The CDR3 DNA is TGCAGTGCTAGAGATAGAACGACTAGCGCGGGCACCGGGGAGCTGTTTTTT. Amino acids: CSARDRTTSAGTGELFF.

The gene calls are TRBV18 and TRBJ1-1, with TRBD1 matching 7 bases. The V gene's germline CDR1 is KGHSH and CDR2 LQKENI. CDR3 length: 14 residues. With 0 bases clipped from V and 7 bases from J, the junction kept 5 bases outside the gene matches. This chain's CDR3 is CASSPPDRVSEAFF. The DNA for the CDR3 is TGTGCCAGCTCACCACCTGACAGGGTCAGTGAAGCTTTCTTT. Combining the CDR3 with reference TRBV18 and TRBJ1-1 gives the whole variable domain NAGVMQNPRHLVRRRGQEARLRCSPMKGHSHVYWYRQLPEEGLKFMVYLQKENIIDESGMPKERFSAEFPKEGPSILRIQQVVRGDSAAYFCASSPPDRVSEAFFGQGTRLTVV.

This clonotype was observed many times. The chain is built from TRBV19 and TRBJ1-2; 7 bases line up with TRBD1. Losses at the gene ends were 4 bases for V and 7 bases for J; bases not matched to a gene: 15. The CDR3 has 16 amino acids. CDR1 is LNHDA, CDR2 SQIVND, per germline (reference sequence). This chain's CDR3 is CASSKSTGLLVGGYTF. The CDR3 DNA sequence: TGTGCCAGTAGTAAATCGACAGGGCTTCTTGTCGGTGGCTACACCTTC.

This clonotype was picked up many times. CDR3 nucleotide sequence: TGTGCCAGCAGCTGGGCGTACAATGAGCAGTTCTTC. Translating it yields CASSWAYNEQFF. The chain carries TRBV3-1 and TRBJ2-1; no reliable D call. Trimming took off 5 bases at V and 4 bases at J, with 6 bases between the two ends. The CDR3 extends over 12 amino acids. The V gene's germline CDR1 is LGHDT and CDR2 YNNKEL (reference sequence).

This clonotype was observed at least ten times. This chain uses TRBV10-3 with TRBJ2-1, with 8 positions matching TRBD2. V lost 5 bases and J lost 4; bases outside the gene matches: 7. Germline assignment: CDR1 ENHRY and CDR2 SYGVKD. The CDR3 length is 15 residues. CDR3 sequence (DNA): TGTGCCATCAGTATAGCGGGGATGGGTTACAATGAGCAGTTCTTC. The encoded protein is CAISIAGMGYNEQFF.

This clonotype came up many times. The V call is TRBV12-5, the J call TRBJ2-1, with D maybe TRBD2 (5 bases). Between the trimmed V and J ends, which lost 7 bases and 6 bases, there was a span of 13 bases. Looked up from germline, CDR1 is LGHNT and CDR2 is FRNRAP. This CDR3 contains 13 residues. The CDR3 bases are TGTGCTAGTGCCGGGTGGGAGCGCAATGAGCAGTTCTTC. Amino acids: CASAGWERNEQFF.

This clonotype came up many times. The rearrangement joins TRBV7-6 to TRBJ2-2; D is perhaps TRBD1 (6 bases). Per germline, CDR1 SGHVS and CDR2 FNYEAQ. With 2 bases removed from V and 2 bases from J, the gap between germline ends came to 12 bases. This CDR3 region has 16 residues. The CDR3 bases are TGTGCCAGCAGCTTACTCCCGGGACAAAACACCGGGGAGCTGTTTTTT. This gives the protein CASSLLPGQNTGELFF.

This clonotype came up many times. The chain uses TRBV6-1 and TRBJ2-3, with a possible D match to TRBD1 (6 bases). CDR1 is MNHNS and CDR2 is SASEGT in the germline V gene. The CDR3 runs to 14 residues. V was trimmed by 6 bases and J by 3 bases, leaving 13 bases between them. CDR3 in DNA: TGTGCCAGCAGGAAAAGGGGGTCGACAGATACGCAGTATTTT. This sequence encodes CASRKRGSTDTQYF.